The entry that follows covers one T cell receptor beta chain sequence. This entry comes from a study of shared clonotypes between healthy human individuals. CD45RO negativity and positive selection for CCR7 defined naive CD8 cells, a population that excluded terminally differentiated effector memory CD45RA+ cells. Libraries were prepared by immunoSEQ multiplex PCR; TCRdb keeps only in-frame clonotypes and omits some of them. The sample has under 700,000 clones, roughly 95% seen once. V lost 0 bases, J lost 2 bases, and 3 bases stayed unmatched. CDR1 is SGHAT and CDR2 is FQDESV in the germline V gene (reference sequence). The CDR3 is made up of 15 amino acids.

Sequences were obtained from naive CD8+ T cells sorted from blood. The chain employs TRBV11-1 and TRBJ2-7, with TRBD2 matching 8 bases. The TCR sequence derives from a woman in her twenties or thirties in good health. CDR3 sequence (DNA): TGTGCCAGCAGCTTAGCGTTAGCGGGACCCTACGAGCAGTACTTC. Its translation: CASSLALAGPYEQYF.